The 13 T cell receptor beta chains reported below all come from one sample, sequenced in a study of CD8 T cells in Susac syndrome (dated by TCRdb to about 2019). To prepare the library, the immunoSEQ multiplex PCR assay was applied. RNA was extracted using the RNeasy kit, and roughly 0.5 to 1 microgram was reverse transcribed with random hexamers. TCRdb itself trimmed the public reads at Q25 with fastp, ran MiXCR and retained productive beta chains. A single entry per CDR3 protein holds the most common genes and DNA from its merged rows. For this sample there are about 130,000 distinct CDR3 sequences; 91% appear just once. The ten largest clones add up to around 0.24% of the sample. The sample comprised CD8+ T cells from PBMCs. The receptors come from a human donor with multiple sclerosis.

In this sample, this clonotype turned up a few times. V usage is TRBV5-4 and J usage is TRBJ1-1, with D unresolved. The CDR3 runs 14 residues. The germline V gene has CDR1 SGHNT and CDR2 YYREEE (reference sequence). V was pared by 0 bases and J by 1 base, with 7 bases between. This CDR3 reads CASSLGPTNTEAFF. The CDR3, as DNA: TGTGCCAGCAGCTTGGGTCCGACGAACACTGAAGCTTTCTTT.

The CDR3 DNA reads as TGTGCCAGCAGTAGACAGGGCCCCTACGAGCAGTACTTC. It codes for CASSRQGPYEQYF. The chain links TRBV27 to TRBJ2-7; 7 bases are shared with TRBD1. Trimming at V came to 5 bases and at J to 2 bases, leaving 3 bases not matched to a gene. This CDR3 spans 13 amino acids. Per the germline V gene, CDR1 is MNHEY and CDR2 is SMNVEV (reference sequence).

The V gene is TRBV5-1, the J gene TRBJ2-1; 11 bases fit TRBD2. The germline gives CDR1 SGHRS, CDR2 YFSETQ. This CDR3 contains 17 residues. The V gene end was trimmed by 0 bases and the J gene end by 6 bases; junction bases not matched to a gene: 8. The CDR3 sequence is CASSLEVAGGWLNEQFF. The CDR3 DNA reads TGCGCCAGCAGCTTGGAGGTAGCGGGAGGGTGGCTCAATGAGCAGTTCTTC.

This clonotype has more than one count but fewer than ten. The V and J genes are TRBV19 and TRBJ2-5, with no clear D. The V gene's germline CDR1 is LNHDA and CDR2 SQIVND (reference sequence). The CDR3 is made up of 12 amino acids. Deletions cut 3 bases from V and 4 bases from J, with 6 bases between. The CDR3 reads CASSMGGETQYF. The CDR3 DNA is TGTGCCAGTAGTATGGGCGGAGAGACCCAGTACTTC.

The V gene is TRBV6-6, the J gene TRBJ2-2; D remains ambiguous. CDR1 and CDR2 (germline): MNHNY, SVGAGI (reference sequence). This CDR3 region has 10 residues. Trimming cost V 10 bases and J 7 bases, with 7 bases left between them. DNA for the CDR3: TGTGCCACCTCGGACGGGGAGCTGTTTTTT. As protein: CATSDGELFF.

The V gene is TRBV25-1, the J gene TRBJ2-1; D perhaps matches TRBD1 (6 bases). From germline, CDR1 is MGHDK and CDR2 SYGVNS. Between the trimmed V and J ends, which lost 4 bases and 9 bases, there was a span of 10 bases. CDR3 length: 12 amino acids. In DNA form, the CDR3 reads TGTGCCAGCAGTGCTCAGGGGAGTGAGCAGTTCTTC. It codes for CASSAQGSEQFF.

V and J are TRBV5-1 and TRBJ2-7, with TRBD1 matching over 10 bases. V was clipped by 3 bases and J by 3 bases; unmatched bases: 3. Germline values: CDR1 SGHRS, CDR2 YFSETQ. The length of the CDR3 is 14 residues. CDR3 loop: CASSWGTGDYEQYF. CDR3 DNA sequence: TGCGCCAGCAGCTGGGGGACAGGGGACTACGAGCAGTACTTC. The entire variable domain, with the rest obtained from reference TRBV5-1 and TRBJ2-7, is as follows: KAGVTQTPRYLIKTRGQQVTLSCSPISGHRSVSWYQQTPGQGLQFLFEYFSETQRNKGNFPGRFSGRQFSNSRSEMNVSTLELGDSALYLCASSWGTGDYEQYFGPGTRLTVT.

This chain connects TRBV18 to TRBJ2-7; D possibly corresponds to TRBD1 (6 bases). The CDR3 is 14 residues long. Germline V gives CDR1 KGHSH, CDR2 LQKENI. The V end lost 6 bases, the J end lost 9 bases, and 21 bases lay between the germline ends. For the CDR3, the DNA is TGTGCCAGCTCCCCCCGGATGGGGGCTGAAAGGCAGTACTTC. Translated: CASSPRMGAERQYF.

This chain connects TRBV5-1 to TRBJ2-7; no reliable D call. In germline, CDR1 is SGHRS, CDR2 YFSETQ. This CDR3 has 14 amino acids. The V gene lost 0 bases and the J gene lost 3 bases, with 10 bases spanning the gap. Here the CDR3 reads CASSLVPGLYEQYF. The DNA of the CDR3 is TGCGCCAGCAGCTTGGTGCCAGGTCTCTACGAGCAGTACTTC.

This chain uses TRBV28 with TRBJ2-2; no firm D call. In germline, CDR1 is MDHEN, CDR2 SYDVKM. The CDR3 has 16 amino acids. V was trimmed by 3 bases and J by 6 bases, leaving 17 bases between them. For the CDR3, the DNA is TGTGCCAGCAGTTTCCGGGCGCTTGGGTTTGCCGGGGAGCTGTTTTTT. It codes for CASSFRALGFAGELFF.

This clonotype was seen a handful of times. This chain joins TRBV13 and TRBJ2-7; TRBD2 agrees at 8 bases. The CDR3 is made up of 14 amino acids. CDR1 and CDR2 (germline): PRHDT, FYEKMQ (reference sequence). V trimming: 0 bases; J trimming: 3 bases; junction bases outside the gene matches: 1. The CDR3 coding sequence is TGTGCCAGCAGCTTAGGGACTAGCGTCTACGAGCAGTACTTC. Translating it yields CASSLGTSVYEQYF.

CDR3 protein: CASSSQGGTYGYTF. CDR3 nucleotides: TGTGCCAGCAGTTCTCAGGGGGGAACCTATGGCTACACCTTC. The V call is TRBV27, the J call TRBJ1-2, with 7 bases lining up with TRBD1. This CDR3 is 14 amino acids long. The junction had 6 bases not matched to a gene; V was cut back by 4 bases and J by 4 bases. Germline V gene sequence: CDR1 MNHEY, CDR2 SMNVEV (reference sequence).

The chain combines TRBV6-5 with TRBJ1-1, with no clear D. The germline CDR1 and CDR2 sequences are MNHEY and SVGAGI. The V end lost 0 bases, the J end lost 3 bases, and 14 bases lay between the germline ends. This CDR3 spans 16 amino acids. The DNA for the CDR3 is TGTGCCAGCAGTTACTCGTCTGGGCAGACTCACACTGAAGCTTTCTTT. Translation gives CASSYSSGQTHTEAFF.